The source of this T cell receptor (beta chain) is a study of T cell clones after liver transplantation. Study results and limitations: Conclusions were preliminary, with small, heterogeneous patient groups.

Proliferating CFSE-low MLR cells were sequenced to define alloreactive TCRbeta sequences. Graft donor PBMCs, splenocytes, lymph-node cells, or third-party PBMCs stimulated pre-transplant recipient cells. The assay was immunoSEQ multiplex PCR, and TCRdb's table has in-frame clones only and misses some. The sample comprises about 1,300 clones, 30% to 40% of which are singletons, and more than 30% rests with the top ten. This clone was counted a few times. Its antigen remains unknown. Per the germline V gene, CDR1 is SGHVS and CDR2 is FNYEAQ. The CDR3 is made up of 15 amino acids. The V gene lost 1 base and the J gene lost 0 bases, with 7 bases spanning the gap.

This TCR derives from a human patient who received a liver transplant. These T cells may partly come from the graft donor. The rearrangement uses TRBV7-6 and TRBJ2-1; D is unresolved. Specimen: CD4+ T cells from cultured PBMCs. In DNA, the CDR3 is TGTGCCAGCAGCTTAGGCTCTAGCTCCTACAATGAGCAGTTCTTC. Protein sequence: CASSLGSSSYNEQFF.